The 25 T cell receptor beta chains below were found in one sample sequenced in a study of low-dose radiotherapy and immunotherapy resistance in tumors. Noted time point: after trial treatment. The treatment: LDRT plus nivolumab, ipilimumab, low-dose cyclophosphamide and aspirin (RACIN trial). Primers targeting TRAV and TRBV primed first-strand cDNA, covering alpha and beta chains. Using a constant-region primer together with a V-primer adapter, TCRs were subjected to about 18 PCR cycles of amplification. TCRdb re-called the reads with MiXCR, one entry per CDR3 protein. Of 95,000 to 100,000 distinct CDR3 sequences listed, less than 25% are singletons. The starting material was PBMCs, obtained after low-dose radiotherapy plus immunotherapy. The receptors come from a male donor with prostate cancer.

This clonotype was seen many times. The V call is TRBV7-8, the J call TRBJ2-3, with TRBD2 identical over 8 bases. After removal of 4 bases from V and 2 bases from J, the junction contained 8 bases not matched to a gene. CDR3 length equals 16 residues. The V gene's germline CDR1 is SGHVS and CDR2 FQNEAQ. The CDR3 here is CASSSPGGGFTDTQYF. CDR3 DNA: TGTGCCAGCAGCTCCCCAGGCGGGGGGTTCACAGATACGCAGTATTTT.

This clonotype came up many times. The CDR3 loop is CASSPGGGGFSTDTQYF. CDR3 nucleotide sequence: TGCGCCAGCAGCCCTGGCGGGGGCGGGTTTTCTACAGATACGCAGTATTTT. The chain is built from TRBV5-1 and TRBJ2-3, with D perhaps matching TRBD2 (7 bases). V was cut by 4 bases and J by 3 bases, with 21 bases left in between. This CDR3 contains 17 residues. Germline V CDR1 and CDR2: SGHRS, YFSETQ. The complete variable domain, with remaining parts taken from reference TRBV5-1 and TRBJ2-3, reads KAGVTQTPRYLIKTRGQQVTLSCSPISGHRSVSWYQQTPGQGLQFLFEYFSETQRNKGNFPGRFSGRQFSNSRSEMNVSTLELGDSALYLCASSPGGGGFSTDTQYFGPGTRLTVL.

A note on this clonotype: A read error is likely here: a far larger clone is one base away. The V gene is TRBV6-1, the J gene TRBJ2-1, with 10 bases lining up with TRBD1. The CDR3 spans 16 residues. Germline assignment: CDR1 MNHNS and CDR2 SASEGT. V lost 6 bases, J lost 10 bases, and 15 bases stayed unmatched. The CDR3 sequence: CASSLGQGNIPYEQFF. The CDR3 DNA reads TGTGCCAGCAGCCTGGGACAGGGGAACATCCCCTACGAGCAGTTCTTC.

Many counts were recorded for this clonotype. The CDR3 DNA follows: TGTGCCAGCAACGCGGGGGCCAAACAAGAGACCCAGTACTTC. It is translated as CASNAGAKQETQYF. This chain uses TRBV7-9 with TRBJ2-5; tentatively, D is TRBD2 (7 bases). CDR1 is SEHNR and CDR2 is FQNEAQ in the germline V gene (reference sequence). This CDR3 has 14 residues. The V end lost 7 bases, the J end lost 2 bases, and 14 bases lay between the germline ends.

The gene calls are TRBV5-1 and TRBJ1-2; D is perhaps TRBD1 (6 bases). Looked up from germline, CDR1 is SGHRS and CDR2 is YFSETQ. This CDR3 spans 16 amino acids. Trimming took 0 bases from V and 4 from J, leaving 16 bases between them. The DNA of the CDR3 is TGCGCCAGCAGCTTGGATGGCCAGGGGCAGGGCTATGGCTACACCTTC. Protein: CASSLDGQGQGYGYTF.

The sample holds many counts of this clonotype. The CDR3 loop is CATSRDIANTEAFF. In DNA form, the CDR3 reads TGTGCCACCAGCAGAGATATTGCGAACACTGAAGCTTTCTTT. The genes are TRBV15 and TRBJ1-1, with D unclear. The CDR3 contains 14 residues. From germline, CDR1 is LNHNV and CDR2 YYDKDF (reference sequence). Trimming pared 0 bases from V and 1 base from J, leaving 6 bases between.

This clonotype was counted ten times or more. The chain uses TRBV5-1 and TRBJ2-1; tentative D call: TRBD2 (5 bases). Germline lookup yields CDR1 SGHRS and CDR2 YFSETQ. This CDR3 is built from 14 residues. V lost 3 bases, J lost 8 bases, and 15 bases lay in between. The CDR3: CASSSGPGSDEQFF. The DNA of the CDR3 is TGCGCCAGCAGCTCCGGACCGGGGAGCGATGAGCAGTTCTTC.

This clonotype was seen many times. The chain couples TRBV12-3 or TRBV12-4 to TRBJ2-7, with 12 nucleotides matching TRBD2. The CDR3 consists of 15 residues. With 5 bases clipped from V and 3 bases from J, the junction kept 5 bases outside the gene matches. The CDR3 reads CASSPSGGAFYEQYF. CDR3 nucleotides: TGTGCCAGCAGTCCTAGCGGGGGGGCCTTCTACGAGCAGTACTTC.

The V and J genes are TRBV27 and TRBJ2-3; 9 positions match TRBD2. This CDR3 spans 17 amino acids. V lost 3 bases and J lost 5; bases outside the gene matches: 12. Germline CDR1 and CDR2: MNHEY and SMNVEV (reference sequence). The CDR3 is CASSLVGAGGPLDTQYF. CDR3 nucleotides: TGTGCCAGCAGTTTGGTCGGGGCGGGGGGGCCTTTAGATACGCAGTATTTT.

The chain carries TRBV29-1 and TRBJ1-1; maybe TRBD1 (6 bases). V was cut by 5 bases and J by 5 bases, with 12 bases left in between. The CDR3 is 12 residues long. The germline V gene has CDR1 SQVTM and CDR2 ANQGSEA. The CDR3 spells CSVNRVGTEAFF. CDR3 nucleotides: TGCAGCGTTAACAGGGTTGGTACTGAAGCTTTCTTT.

This clonotype was picked up many times. CDR3: CASSGQTSGRTRRNIQYF. The CDR3 nucleotides are TGTGCCAGCAGTGGGCAAACTTCCGGGAGGACTAGAAGGAACATTCAGTACTTC. This rearrangement joins TRBV6-1 to TRBJ2-4, with 7 bases identical to TRBD2. The trim removed 4 bases at V and 7 bases at J, leaving 19 bases unmatched. CDR1 is MNHNS and CDR2 is SASEGT in the germline V gene. The CDR3 is made up of 18 amino acids.

This clonotype was observed many times. The chain links TRBV2 to TRBJ1-1; TRBD1 aligns across 9 bases. The CDR3 totals 15 residues. Germline V gene lookup returns CDR1 SNHLY and CDR2 FYNNEI. Germline trimming cut 7 bases from V and 3 bases from J; bases unmatched to any gene: 9. The CDR3 loop reads CASIRPGQGDTEAFF. For the CDR3, the DNA is TGTGCCAGCATAAGACCGGGACAGGGTGACACTGAAGCTTTCTTT.

This clonotype was picked up many times. V usage is TRBV20-1 and J usage is TRBJ1-3; 9 bases are shared with TRBD1. V lost 3 bases to trimming and J lost 4 bases; unmatched junction nucleotides: 1. The length of the CDR3 is 13 residues. Germline V gives CDR1 DFQATT, CDR2 SNEGSKA (reference sequence). This CDR3 reads CSARTGGGNTIYF. CDR3 in DNA: TGCAGTGCTAGGACAGGGGGAGGAAACACCATATATTTT.

This clonotype was recorded many times. The chain uses TRBV14 and TRBJ2-7, with TRBD1 matching over 8 bases. The CDR3 is 13 residues long. V was pared by 0 bases and J by 9 bases, with 4 bases of the junction left unmatched. From germline, CDR1 is SGHDN and CDR2 FVKESK. DNA for the CDR3: TGTGCCAGCAGCCAAGAAGGAGGGACAGGGCAGTACTTC. Protein sequence: CASSQEGGTGQYF.

This clonotype was recorded many times. The chain recombines TRBV6-6 with TRBJ2-7; the match to TRBD1 covers 7 bases. Germline CDR1 is MNHNY and CDR2 is SVGAGI (reference sequence). The CDR3 covers 15 residues. With 5 bases clipped from V and 4 bases from J, the junction kept 11 bases outside the gene matches. CDR3 bases: TGTGCCAGCAGTGATTTAGGGACAGCCAAGTACGAGCAGTACTTC. This codes for CASSDLGTAKYEQYF.

The gene calls are TRBV19 and TRBJ1-4; D uncertain. The germline gives CDR1 LNHDA, CDR2 SQIVND (reference sequence). The CDR3 has 13 amino acids. V was cut by 8 bases and J by 7 bases, with 14 bases left in between. The CDR3 sequence is CASRFMDLEKLFF. In DNA, the CDR3 is TGTGCCAGTCGTTTTATGGACCTTGAAAAACTGTTTTTT.

This clonotype occurred many times. V and J are TRBV19 and TRBJ1-2; D is uncertain. Germline V gives CDR1 LNHDA, CDR2 SQIVND (reference sequence). The CDR3 has 14 residues. Trimming stripped 0 bases from V and 5 bases from J, with 10 bases between. CDR3 protein: CASSIERREYGYTF. In DNA form, the CDR3 reads TGTGCCAGTAGTATAGAGCGCCGGGAGTATGGCTACACCTTC.

This clonotype occurred many times. The gene calls are TRBV28 and TRBJ2-7; D remains unclear. This CDR3 is 15 amino acids long. Germline V lookup: CDR1 MDHEN, CDR2 SYDVKM. The V and J ends lost 5 bases and 0 bases respectively, with 14 bases between them. The CDR3 bases are TGTGCCAGCAGTCCGTACCCAGGAAACTCCTACGAGCAGTACTTC. This codes for CASSPYPGNSYEQYF.

This clonotype has ten or more counts. The V call is TRBV19, the J call TRBJ1-5, with TRBD1 as a possible D gene (6 bases). Trimming pared 10 bases from V and 3 bases from J, leaving 19 bases between. Germline-derived CDR1 and CDR2 are LNHDA and SQIVND (reference sequence). The CDR3 is 15 amino acids. The CDR3 sequence is CATLPAGGPNQPQHF. The CDR3 DNA follows: TGTGCCACCCTCCCTGCCGGGGGCCCCAATCAGCCCCAGCATTTT.

The chain is built from TRBV10-2 and TRBJ1-6, with D maybe TRBD1 (6 bases). The germline gives CDR1 WSHSY, CDR2 SAAADI. Deletions cut 9 bases from V and 4 bases from J, with 10 bases between. The CDR3 runs to 13 residues. The CDR3 nucleotides are TGCGCCAGTACTGGACAGTATAATTCACCCCTCCACTTT. Amino acids: CASTGQYNSPLHF.

This chain joins TRBV4-2 and TRBJ2-5; 7 nucleotides match TRBD1. The CDR3 totals 16 residues. J lost 2 bases, V lost 0 bases, and 6 bases had no gene match. Germline lookup yields CDR1 LGHNA and CDR2 YNFKEQ. CDR3 protein: CASSQDGGQLQETQYF. For the CDR3, the DNA is TGTGCCAGCAGCCAAGATGGGGGACAGTTACAAGAGACCCAGTACTTC.

This clonotype was recorded many times. The chain couples TRBV7-2 to TRBJ1-2, with 7 nucleotides matching TRBD1. V lost 1 base and J lost 4; bases outside the gene matches: 9. From germline, CDR1 is SGHTA and CDR2 FQGNSA. The CDR3 runs 16 residues. The CDR3 here is CASSLGRQGVAYGYTF. CDR3 sequence (DNA): TGTGCCAGCAGCTTAGGGCGACAGGGTGTGGCCTATGGCTACACCTTC.

This clonotype has ten or more counts. V usage is TRBV4-1 and J usage is TRBJ2-3, with D perhaps matching TRBD2 (6 bases). Germline V gene data show CDR1 as MGHRA and CDR2 as YSYEKL. The ends were cut back, 0 bases at V and 5 bases at J, with 15 bases in the middle. The CDR3 is made up of 16 amino acids. As DNA, the CDR3 is TGCGCCAGCAGCCAAGAGGGCGGCCGGGGACTAGATACGCAGTATTTT. Amino acids: CASSQEGGRGLDTQYF.

The chain joins TRBV7-2 to TRBJ1-6; 7 bases match TRBD1. After removal of 0 bases from V and 7 bases from J, the junction contained 3 bases not matched to a gene. The CDR3 loop spans 15 amino acids. Per the germline V gene, CDR1 is SGHTA and CDR2 is FQGNSA. CDR3 coding DNA: TGTGCCAGCAGCTTAGCGACAGGGAACAATTCACCCCTCCACTTT. This sequence encodes CASSLATGNNSPLHF.

This clonotype has at least ten counts. This sequence joins TRBV12-3 or TRBV12-4 and TRBJ1-6, with a tentative D call TRBD1 (5 bases). Trimming removed 8 bases at V and 10 bases at J, with 9 bases between. The CDR3 has 11 residues. The CDR3 loop is CASRGGSPLHF. CDR3 in DNA: TGTGCCAGCCGCGGGGGGTCACCCCTCCACTTT.